What follows is one T cell receptor beta chain and its context. The antigen is unknown. TCRdb's table, derived via immunoSEQ multiplex PCR, lists solely in-frame clones and lacks some. The table shows some 130,000 clones, with just under 85% occurring only once. The V gene lost 9 bases and the J gene lost 3 bases, with 23 bases spanning the gap. The CDR3 sequence is 16 residues long. These data are taken from a study of cytomegalovirus exposure and HLA in healthy donors. Overall study results and limits: Reportedly, cytomegalovirus status was diagnosed with high sensitivity and specificity. The study flagged approximately 180 TCR beta chains as cytomegalovirus-associated. A few CMV-associated chains were confirmed in vitro to be specific for CMV antigens.

The clonotype originates from a man under 40 in good health and CMV-seropositive. The sample comprised PBMCs. The chain joins TRBV23-1 to TRBJ1-2; weak D call: TRBD1 (5 bases). TRBV23-1 is sorted into the ORF group, with uncertain function. The CDR3, as DNA: TGCGCCAGAGCTGGGACTGGGGAGGAAAGAGACTATGGCTACACCTTC. The encoded protein is CARAGTGEERDYGYTF.